Listed here are 3 T cell receptor beta chains from one sample, sequenced in a study of radiotherapy plus CTLA-4 blockade in lung cancer. Assay: immunoSEQ multiplex PCR; the TCRdb copy retains only in-frame clones and omits some. Here the sample spans approximately 12,000 clones, about 86% being singletons. This sample comprised peripheral blood, obtained from a patient treated with radiotherapy plus ipilimumab. These receptor sequences come from a human donor with non-small cell lung cancer that progressed on radiotherapy plus ipilimumab.

The chain has TRBV9 and TRBJ1-5; no firm D call. The V end was cut by 4 bases, the J end by 1 base, with 18 bases between. Germline-derived CDR1 and CDR2 are SGDLS and YYNGEE. The CDR3 is 17 residues long. In DNA, the CDR3 is TGTGCCAGCAGCAAAAACGTCAGGACTCGGAGCAATCAGCCCCAGCATTTT. Encoded protein: CASSKNVRTRSNQPQHF.

The rearrangement joins TRBV9 to TRBJ1-6, with TRBD1 as a possible D gene (5 bases). The CDR3 sequence is 15 residues long. Per the germline V gene, CDR1 is SGDLS and CDR2 is YYNGEE. V dropped 0 bases and J dropped 9 bases, with 13 bases sitting between them. CDR3 residues: CASSVELGGVSPLHF. The CDR3 DNA follows: TGTGCCAGCAGCGTAGAACTGGGGGGGGTTTCACCCCTCCACTTT.

The chain carries TRBV13 and TRBJ2-7; 9 nucleotides agree with TRBD2. This CDR3 spans 16 amino acids. Germline V CDR1 and CDR2: PRHDT, FYEKMQ (reference sequence). The ends lost 1 base at V and 9 bases at J; junction bases unmatched: 13. The DNA of the CDR3 is TGTGCCAGCAGCTTAGCCGGGACTAGCCCTTCTTCCGGGCAGTACTTC. It yields the protein CASSLAGTSPSSGQYF.